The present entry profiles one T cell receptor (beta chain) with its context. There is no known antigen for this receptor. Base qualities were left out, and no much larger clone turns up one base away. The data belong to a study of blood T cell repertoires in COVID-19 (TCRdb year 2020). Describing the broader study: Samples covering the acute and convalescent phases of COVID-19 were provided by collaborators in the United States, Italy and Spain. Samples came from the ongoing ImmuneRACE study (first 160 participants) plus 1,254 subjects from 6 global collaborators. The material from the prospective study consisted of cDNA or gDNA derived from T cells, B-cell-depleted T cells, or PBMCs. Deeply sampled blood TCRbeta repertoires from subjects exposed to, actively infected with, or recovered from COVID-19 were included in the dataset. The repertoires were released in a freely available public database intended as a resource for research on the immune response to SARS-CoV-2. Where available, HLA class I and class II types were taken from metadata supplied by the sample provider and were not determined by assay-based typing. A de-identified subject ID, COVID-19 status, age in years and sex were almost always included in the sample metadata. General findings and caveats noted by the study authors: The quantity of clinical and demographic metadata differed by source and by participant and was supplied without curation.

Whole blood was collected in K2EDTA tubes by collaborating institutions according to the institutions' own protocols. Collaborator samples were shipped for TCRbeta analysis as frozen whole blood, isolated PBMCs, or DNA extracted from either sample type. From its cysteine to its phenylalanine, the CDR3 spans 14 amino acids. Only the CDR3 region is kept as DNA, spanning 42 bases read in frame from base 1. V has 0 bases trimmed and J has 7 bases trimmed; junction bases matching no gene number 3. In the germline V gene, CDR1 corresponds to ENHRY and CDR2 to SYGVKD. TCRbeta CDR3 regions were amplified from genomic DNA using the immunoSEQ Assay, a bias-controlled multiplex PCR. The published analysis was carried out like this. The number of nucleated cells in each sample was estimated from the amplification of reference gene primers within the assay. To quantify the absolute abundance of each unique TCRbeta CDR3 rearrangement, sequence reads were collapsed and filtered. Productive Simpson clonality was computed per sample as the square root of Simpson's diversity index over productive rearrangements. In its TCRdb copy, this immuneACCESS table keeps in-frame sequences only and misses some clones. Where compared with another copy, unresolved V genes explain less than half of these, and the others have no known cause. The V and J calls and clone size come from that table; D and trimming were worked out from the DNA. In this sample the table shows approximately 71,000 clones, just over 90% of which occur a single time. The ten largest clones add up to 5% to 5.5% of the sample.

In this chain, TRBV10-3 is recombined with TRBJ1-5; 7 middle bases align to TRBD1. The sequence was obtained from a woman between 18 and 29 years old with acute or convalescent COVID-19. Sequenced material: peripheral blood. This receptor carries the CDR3 CAISESDRAQPQHF. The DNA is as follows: TGTGCCATCAGTGAGTCTGACAGGGCCCAGCCCCAGCATTTT.